This record looks at one T cell receptor (beta chain) sequence and its context. Its target is not known. For TCR beta, libraries came from quantitative 5'-RACE with molecular barcodes. MiXCR was run by TCRdb on the 5' RACE reads, yielding one entry per CDR3 protein. The data show 200,000 to 300,000 distinct CDR3 sequences, roughly a tenth seen once. Germline CDR1 SEHNR, CDR2 FQNEAQ (reference sequence). This CDR3 comprises 13 residues. The V and J ends lost 5 bases and 6 bases, in that order; junction bases with no gene match: 7. This entry comes from a study of CD8 T cells in ankylosing spondylitis. Study-wide results and limits: Blood of patients with ankylosing spondylitis appeared to be characterized by a TCR beta motif of fewer than 10 highly homologous variants.

The rearrangement uses TRBV7-9 and TRBJ2-7; 7 bases map to TRBD2. The sequence was collected from a male donor with ankylosing spondylitis or in good health (not recorded which). Sequencing was done on a sample of blood, either unsorted or a sorted T cell fraction (not recorded which). The CDR3: CASSRPGGPEQYF. In DNA, the CDR3 is TGTGCCAGCAGCCGTCCGGGAGGACCCGAGCAGTACTTC.